The T cell receptor (beta chain) under discussion was sequenced for a study of Graves' ophthalmopathy and Graves' hyperthyroidism. Germline CDR1 reads ENHRY; CDR2 reads SYGVKD. The ends were cut back, 0 bases at V and 4 bases at J, with 12 bases in the middle. This CDR3 contains 15 residues. TCR beta CDR3 regions were amplified from RNA transcripts. After a first-round RT-PCR with HTBI primers, a second-round multiplex PCR was run. TCRdb independently ran MiXCR on the multiplex PCR reads; one entry per CDR3 protein. The data contain about 740,000 distinct CDR3 sequences, 40% of them seen just once; the ten biggest clones take up 44%. Comments on this clonotype: One base away lies a much larger clone, so this may be a sequencing read error.

The V and J genes are TRBV10-3 and TRBJ1-2; no firm D call. The source material was peripheral blood. This TCR was recovered from an adult man with Graves' ophthalmopathy. The CDR3 bases are TGTGCCATCAGTGAGTCCCCGGGAGTTAGCTATGGCTACACCTTC. Translating it yields CAISESPGVSYGYTF.